Listed below are T cell receptor beta chains from one sample, sequenced in a study of T cells in localized non-small cell lung cancer. Sequenced by immunoSEQ multiplex PCR; TCRdb stores in-frame clones only, minus some. The sample includes about 61,000 clones, 70% to 90% of them seen just once. This specimen was peripheral blood, taken before any cancer treatment. The receptors originated from a man aged 40-75 years with stage I squamous cell lung carcinoma. CDR3s include the opening cysteine and the closing phenylalanine or tryptophan. D genes are given only for firm matches. Some rows mark clone size as missing; the rest say once, few, many or name a class of expanded clone.

cdr3_aa	cdr3_nt	clone_size	v_call	j_call	d_call
CASSITHQPQHF	TGTGCCAGTAGTATAACGCATCAGCCCCAGCATTTT	-	TRBV19	TRBJ1-5	-
CASSRLLSGRFSEQYF	TGTGCCAGCAGCCGGCTTTTGAGCGGGAGATTTAGCGAGCAGTACTTC	-	TRBV11-2	TRBJ2-7	TRBD2
CASSFSDSNQPQHF	TGTGCCAGCAGCTTCAGTGATAGCAATCAGCCCCAGCATTTT	-	TRBV9	TRBJ1-5	-
CATSGQGSRTGELFF	TGTGCCACCTCTGGACAGGGGAGTAGGACCGGGGAGCTGTTTTTT	-	TRBV27	TRBJ2-2	TRBD1
CATLLRDRVVGYTF	TGTGCCACCCTACTTCGGGACAGGGTGGTTGGCTACACCTTC	many	TRBV28	TRBJ1-2	TRBD1
CASSLRAGEAVKTQYF	TGTGCCAGCAGCTTAAGAGCGGGGGAAGCTGTCAAGACCCAGTACTTC	-	TRBV5-6	TRBJ2-5	TRBD2
CASSSTGRGNQPQHF	TGTGCCAGCAGCTCGACAGGTCGCGGCAATCAGCCCCAGCATTTT	-	TRBV7-2	TRBJ1-5	-
CASSGDSGANVLTF	TGTGCCAGCAGTGGAGATTCTGGGGCCAACGTCCTGACTTTC	-	TRBV6-4	TRBJ2-6	-
CAGQQGENTEAFF	TGTGCCGGGCAACAGGGGGAGAACACTGAAGCTTTCTTT	-	TRBV18	TRBJ1-1	TRBD1
CATEGGVREQFF	TGTGCCACCGAGGGAGGGGTAAGGGAGCAGTTCTTC	-	TRBV15	TRBJ2-1	TRBD2
CASSFGPNAEAFF	TGTGCCAGCAGCTTTGGCCCGAACGCTGAAGCTTTCTTT	-	TRBV7-2	TRBJ1-1	-
CASSNLGRMAFF	TGTGCCAGCAGTAACCTAGGGAGGATGGCTTTCTTT	-	TRBV28	TRBJ1-1	-
CASKTGTAGNTIYF	TGTGCCAGCAAAACCGGGACAGCTGGAAACACCATATATTTT	-	TRBV6-5	TRBJ1-3	TRBD1
CASSFTGDTEAFF	TGTGCCAGTAGTTTTACAGGGGACACTGAAGCTTTCTTT	-	TRBV19	TRBJ1-1	TRBD1
CASSLRGAGANVLTF	TGTGCCAGCAGCTTGAGGGGCGCTGGGGCCAACGTCCTGACTTTC	-	TRBV11-2	TRBJ2-6	-
CASSPGTAGQPQHF	TGTGCCAGTAGTCCCGGGACCGCGGGACAGCCCCAGCATTTT	-	TRBV19	TRBJ1-5	-
CAWSVEYTEAFF	TGTGCCTGGAGTGTAGAGTACACTGAAGCTTTCTTT	-	TRBV30	TRBJ1-1	-
CASSPLVGLSIYNRTDTQYF	TGTGCCAGCAGTCCCCTAGTCGGGCTCTCTATTTATAACCGCACAGATACGCAGTATTTT	-	TRBV27	TRBJ2-3	-
CATSWTDQETQYF	TGTGCCACCTCCTGGACAGACCAAGAGACCCAGTACTTC	-	TRBV6-1	TRBJ2-5	-
CASSQSPGTGNTIYF	TGCGCCAGCAGTCAGTCTCCCGGGACAGGAAACACCATATATTTT	-	TRBV5-1	TRBJ1-3	-
CASSLSNEQYF	TGTGCCAGCAGCTTGTCAAACGAGCAGTACTTC	-	TRBV5-6	TRBJ2-7	-
CASSEFIPDTQYF	TGTGCCAGCAGTGAATTTATACCAGATACGCAGTATTTT	-	TRBV6-1	TRBJ2-3	-
CSVEELSETQYF	TGCAGCGTTGAGGAGCTCTCAGAGACCCAGTACTTC	-	TRBV29-1	TRBJ2-5	-